The clone carrying this TCR beta chain came up a few times. Its specificity is not known. Trimming left V 6 bases short and J 5 bases short, with 13 bases between. The germline CDR1 and CDR2 sequences are SEHNR and FQNEAQ (reference sequence). The CDR3 spans 13 residues. The data stem from a study of T-cell memory formation after mild COVID-19. Study summary: TCR clusters were largely donor specific.

Study-wide points: Clones that got smaller from day 15 to 85 had even CD4/CD8, while clones growing later tipped toward CD4+. Shrinking CD4+ clones were chiefly CM and EM; CD8+ ones were chiefly EMRA. Prior to infection, memory already included some responding clones, suggesting cross-reactive memory joined.

TCRdb passed the 5' RACE reads through MiXCR, listing each CDR3 protein once. The sample holds a few hundred thousand distinct CDR3 sequences; around 30% are singletons and the top ten take 11%. The sample taken for sequencing was PBMCs or a T cell subset sorted from them (not recorded which). The receptor was derived from an adult woman who had mild COVID-19 (a few samples of this study predate the infection). Cell type and time point are not known. V gene TRBV7-9 combines with J gene TRBJ1-1, with D unclear. The CDR3 reads CASRLGPKTEAFF. The CDR3 DNA reads TGTGCCAGCAGGCTAGGGCCCAAGACTGAAGCTTTCTTT.